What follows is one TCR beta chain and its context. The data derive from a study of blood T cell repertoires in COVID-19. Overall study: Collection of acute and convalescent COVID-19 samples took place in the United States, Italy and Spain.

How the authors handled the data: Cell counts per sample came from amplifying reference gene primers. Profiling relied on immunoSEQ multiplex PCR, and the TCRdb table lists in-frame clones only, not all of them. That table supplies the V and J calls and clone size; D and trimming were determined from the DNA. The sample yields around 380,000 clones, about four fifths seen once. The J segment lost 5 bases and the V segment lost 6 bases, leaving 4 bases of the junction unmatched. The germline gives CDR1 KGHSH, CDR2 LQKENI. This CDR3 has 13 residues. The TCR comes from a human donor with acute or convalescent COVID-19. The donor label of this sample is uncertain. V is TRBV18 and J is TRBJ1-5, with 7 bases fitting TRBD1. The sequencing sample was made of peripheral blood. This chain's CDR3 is CASSRQGDQPQHF. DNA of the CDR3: TGTGCCAGCTCTCGACAGGGAGATCAGCCCCAGCATTTT. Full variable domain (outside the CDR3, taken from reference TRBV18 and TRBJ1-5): NAGVMQNPRHLVRRRGQEARLRCSPMKGHSHVYWYRQLPEEGLKFMVYLQKENIIDESGMPKERFSAEFPKEGPSILRIQQVVRGDSAAYFCASSRQGDQPQHFGDGTRLSIL.